What follows describes a single T cell receptor (beta chain). This sample is drawn from a study of blood T cell repertoires in COVID-19. CDR1 WNHNN and CDR2 SYGVQD come from the germline V gene (reference sequence). J lost 3 bases, V lost 10 bases, and 6 bases had no gene match. The CDR3 length is 13 residues. This table comes from immunoSEQ multiplex PCR, and its TCRdb copy is limited to in-frame clones, with some not included. This table has 140,000 to 150,000 clones, about 85% appearing once. The receptor comes from a human donor in a cohort sampled during active COVID-19. The V call is TRBV10-1, the J call TRBJ1-3, with 7 bases that match TRBD1. Sequencing was done on a sample of peripheral blood. The CDR3 bases are TGCGCCACCCAACAGGGGCTTGGAAACACCATATATTTT. Protein sequence: CATQQGLGNTIYF.